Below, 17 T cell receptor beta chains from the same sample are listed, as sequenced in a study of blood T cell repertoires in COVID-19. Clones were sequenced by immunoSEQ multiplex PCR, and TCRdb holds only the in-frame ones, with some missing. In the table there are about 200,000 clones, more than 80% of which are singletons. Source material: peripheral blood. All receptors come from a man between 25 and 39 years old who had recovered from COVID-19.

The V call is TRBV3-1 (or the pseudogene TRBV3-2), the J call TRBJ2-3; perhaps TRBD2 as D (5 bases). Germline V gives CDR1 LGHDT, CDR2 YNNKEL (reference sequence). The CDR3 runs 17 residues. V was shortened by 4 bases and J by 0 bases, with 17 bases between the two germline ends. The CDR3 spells CASSPPRTGVSTDTQYF. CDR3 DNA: TGTGCCAGCAGCCCCCCCCGGACCGGGGTAAGCACAGATACGCAGTATTTT.

DNA of the CDR3: TGTGCCTGGAGTGTCCGGGGATTCGATCTAGCGGGGGGTCGGTCCTACAATGAGCAGTTCTTC. This encodes CAWSVRGFDLAGGRSYNEQFF. The chain is built from TRBV30 and TRBJ2-1, with 11 bases identical to TRBD2. In germline, CDR1 is GTSNPN, CDR2 SVGIG (reference sequence). Germline trimming cut 0 bases from V and 1 base from J; bases unmatched to any gene: 17. The CDR3 is 21 amino acids.

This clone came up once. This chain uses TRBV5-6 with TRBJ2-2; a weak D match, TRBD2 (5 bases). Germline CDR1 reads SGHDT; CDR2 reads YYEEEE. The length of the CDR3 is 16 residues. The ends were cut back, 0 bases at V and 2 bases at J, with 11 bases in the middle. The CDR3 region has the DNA TGTGCCAGCAGCTTGGGGCCGGGGAGCAACACCGGGGAGCTGTTTTTT. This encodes CASSLGPGSNTGELFF.

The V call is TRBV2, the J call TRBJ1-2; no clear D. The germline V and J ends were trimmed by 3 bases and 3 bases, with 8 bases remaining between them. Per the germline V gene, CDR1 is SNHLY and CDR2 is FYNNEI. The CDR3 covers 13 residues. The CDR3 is CASSDGRDYGYTF. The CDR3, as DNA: TGTGCCAGCAGTGATGGGAGGGACTATGGCTACACCTTC.

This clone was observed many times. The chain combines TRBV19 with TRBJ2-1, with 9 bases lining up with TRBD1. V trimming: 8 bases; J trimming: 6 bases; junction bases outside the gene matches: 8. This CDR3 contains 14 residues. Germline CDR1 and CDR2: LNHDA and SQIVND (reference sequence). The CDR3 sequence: CASAQGAAPNEQFF. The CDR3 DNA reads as TGTGCCAGTGCACAGGGGGCCGCTCCCAATGAGCAGTTCTTC.

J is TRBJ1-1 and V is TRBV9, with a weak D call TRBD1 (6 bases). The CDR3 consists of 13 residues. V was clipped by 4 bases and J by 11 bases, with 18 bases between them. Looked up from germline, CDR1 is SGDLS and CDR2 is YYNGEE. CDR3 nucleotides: TGTGCCAGCAGCCCCGACGGGGGGCGGTGGGCTTTCTTT. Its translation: CASSPDGGRWAFF. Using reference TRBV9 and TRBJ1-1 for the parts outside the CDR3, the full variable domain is DSGVTQTPKHLITATGQRVTLRCSPRSGDLSVYWYQQSLDQGLQFLIQYYNGEERAKGNILERFSAQQFPDLHSELNLSSLELGDSALYFCASSPDGGRWAFFGQGTRLTVV.

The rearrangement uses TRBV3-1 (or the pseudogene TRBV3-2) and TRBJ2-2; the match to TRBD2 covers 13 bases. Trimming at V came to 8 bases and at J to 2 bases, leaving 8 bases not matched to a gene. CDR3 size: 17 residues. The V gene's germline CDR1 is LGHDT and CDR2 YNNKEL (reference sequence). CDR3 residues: CASFGLAGALNTGELFF. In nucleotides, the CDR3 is TGTGCCAGCTTCGGACTAGCGGGGGCCCTCAACACCGGGGAGCTGTTTTTT.

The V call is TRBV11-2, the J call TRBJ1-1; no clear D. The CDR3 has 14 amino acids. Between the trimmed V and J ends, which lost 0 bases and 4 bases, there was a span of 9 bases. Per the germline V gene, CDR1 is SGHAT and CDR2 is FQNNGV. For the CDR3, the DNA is TGTGCCAGCAGCTTAGATCGACTCCCCACTGAAGCTTTCTTT. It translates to CASSLDRLPTEAFF.

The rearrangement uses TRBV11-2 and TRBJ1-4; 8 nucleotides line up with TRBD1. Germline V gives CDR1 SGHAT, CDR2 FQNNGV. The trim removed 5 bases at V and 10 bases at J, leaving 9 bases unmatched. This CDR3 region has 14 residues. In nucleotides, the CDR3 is TGTGCCAGCAGCGCTACAGGGGGGATGGGAAAACTGTTTTTT. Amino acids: CASSATGGMGKLFF.

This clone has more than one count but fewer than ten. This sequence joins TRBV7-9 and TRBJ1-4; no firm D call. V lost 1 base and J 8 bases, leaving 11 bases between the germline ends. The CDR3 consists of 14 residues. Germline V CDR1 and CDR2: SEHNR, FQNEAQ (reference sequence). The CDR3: CASSLGGGQEKLFF. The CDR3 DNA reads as TGTGCCAGCAGCTTAGGGGGAGGGCAAGAAAAACTGTTTTTT.

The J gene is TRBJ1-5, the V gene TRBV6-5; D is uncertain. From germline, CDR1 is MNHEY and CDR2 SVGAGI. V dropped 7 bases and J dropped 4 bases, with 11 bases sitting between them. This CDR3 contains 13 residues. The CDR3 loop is CASIRSGNQPQHF. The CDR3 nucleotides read TGTGCCAGCATACGGAGTGGAAATCAGCCCCAGCATTTT.

CDR3 in amino acids: CASSVDAGVNGYTF. CDR3 DNA sequence: TGTGCCAGCAGCGTAGATGCAGGGGTGAACGGCTACACCTTC. This chain links TRBV9 with TRBJ1-2; tentative D call: TRBD1 (6 bases). The ends were cut back, 0 bases at V and 8 bases at J, with 14 bases in the middle. Germline V lookup: CDR1 SGDLS, CDR2 YYNGEE. This CDR3 spans 14 amino acids.

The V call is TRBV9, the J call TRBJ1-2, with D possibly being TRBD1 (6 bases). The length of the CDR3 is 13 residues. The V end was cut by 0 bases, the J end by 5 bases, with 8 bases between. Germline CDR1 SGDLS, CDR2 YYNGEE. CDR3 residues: CASSVEGQYGYTF. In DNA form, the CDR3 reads TGTGCCAGCAGCGTAGAAGGACAGTATGGCTACACCTTC.

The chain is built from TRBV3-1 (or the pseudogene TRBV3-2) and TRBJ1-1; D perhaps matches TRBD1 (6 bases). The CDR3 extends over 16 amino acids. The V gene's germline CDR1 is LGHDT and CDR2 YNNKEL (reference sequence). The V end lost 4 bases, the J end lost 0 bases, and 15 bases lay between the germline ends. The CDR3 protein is CASSPRGGRVNTEAFF. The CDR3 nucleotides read TGTGCCAGCAGCCCCCGCGGGGGGCGGGTGAACACTGAAGCTTTCTTT.

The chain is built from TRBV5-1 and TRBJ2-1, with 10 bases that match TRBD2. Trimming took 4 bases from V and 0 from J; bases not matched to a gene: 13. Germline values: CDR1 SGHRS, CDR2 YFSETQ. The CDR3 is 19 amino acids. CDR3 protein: CASSPRASGGGGSYNEQFF. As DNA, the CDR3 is TGCGCCAGCAGCCCCCGGGCTAGCGGGGGCGGGGGCTCCTACAATGAGCAGTTCTTC.

As DNA, the CDR3 is TGTGCCAGCAGCCAGAGACAGGGGAATCAGCCCCAGCATTTT. Translated, it gives CASSQRQGNQPQHF. This rearrangement joins TRBV2 to TRBJ1-5, with 8 bases matching TRBD1. Germline CDR1 and CDR2: SNHLY and FYNNEI. This CDR3 has 14 amino acids. J gave up 4 bases and V 6 bases, and 5 bases lay outside the gene matches.

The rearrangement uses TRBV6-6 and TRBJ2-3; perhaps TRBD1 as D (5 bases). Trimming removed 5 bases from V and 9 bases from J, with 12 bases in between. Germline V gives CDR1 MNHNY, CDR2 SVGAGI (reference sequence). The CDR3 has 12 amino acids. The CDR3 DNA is TGTGCCAGCAGTAGCTCCCAGGGCACGCAGTATTTT. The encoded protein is CASSSSQGTQYF.